Following are 18 T cell receptor beta chains from one sample sequenced in a study of blood T cells in healthy people across ages. It was with a sample-barcoded 5' primer and a J-beta primer mix that a second PCR of about 7 to 12 cycles was run. Via MiXCR, TCRdb re-called the 5' RACE reads, giving one row per CDR3 protein. This sample has over 1,300,000 distinct CDR3 sequences, with 55% to 75% found just once. Material: blood. These receptor sequences come from a man younger than 35 in good health.

The chain combines TRBV25-1 with TRBJ2-1, with 8 bases lining up with TRBD2. Germline V gene data show CDR1 as MGHDK and CDR2 as SYGVNS. This CDR3 is 16 amino acids long. V dropped 0 bases and J dropped 6; count of bases not matched to a gene: 7. CDR3 bases: TGTGCCAGCAGTGAATACTTGCGGGGGGCGCTCAATGAGCAGTTCTTC. It encodes CASSEYLRGALNEQFF.

This clonotype showed up just a few times. The chain employs TRBV29-1 and TRBJ2-7; D is uncertain. Trimming stripped 2 bases from V and 6 bases from J, with 11 bases between. The CDR3 runs 12 residues. CDR1 and CDR2 (germline): SQVTM, ANQGSEA. CDR3 sequence: CSVESGMSEQYF. The CDR3 nucleotides are TGCAGCGTTGAATCCGGCATGAGCGAGCAGTACTTC.

This clonotype has only a few counts. The rearrangement uses TRBV28 and TRBJ2-7; 10 positions agree with TRBD2. This CDR3 has 17 residues. The germline V gene has CDR1 MDHEN and CDR2 SYDVKM. V was pared by 5 bases and J by 2 bases, with 12 bases of the junction left unmatched. The CDR3 coding sequence is TGTGCCAGCAGTCTATTGATGGCTAGCGGGGGTCCCTACGAGCAGTACTTC. Translated, it gives CASSLLMASGGPYEQYF. The complete variable domain, with remaining parts taken from reference TRBV28 and TRBJ2-7, reads DVKVTQSSRYLVKRTGEKVFLECVQDMDHENMFWYRQDPGLGLRLIYFSYDVKMKEKGDIPEGYSVSREKKERFSLILESASTNQTSMYLCASSLLMASGGPYEQYFGPGTRLTVT.

This clonotype was detected only a few times. This chain connects TRBV27 to TRBJ2-1, with TRBD2 matching over 14 bases. The CDR3 loop spans 17 amino acids. In germline, CDR1 is MNHEY, CDR2 SMNVEV (reference sequence). Germline trimming cut 3 bases from V and 8 bases from J; bases unmatched to any gene: 9. CDR3 amino acids: CASSLLKTSGRGDEQFF. The CDR3, as DNA: TGTGCCAGCAGTTTGTTGAAGACTAGCGGGAGGGGGGATGAGCAGTTCTTC.

The chain combines TRBV5-1 with TRBJ1-4, with D possibly being TRBD1 (6 bases). Trimming pared 0 bases from V and 8 bases from J, leaving 14 bases between. This CDR3 is built from 15 residues. Per germline, CDR1 SGHRS and CDR2 YFSETQ. CDR3: CASSLAGQKSEKLFF. The CDR3 coding sequence is TGCGCCAGCAGCTTGGCCGGACAGAAATCCGAAAAACTGTTTTTT.

The chain recombines TRBV2 with TRBJ2-3; D is ambiguous. Germline CDR1 reads SNHLY; CDR2 reads FYNNEI. The V gene lost 4 bases and the J gene lost 5 bases, with 10 bases spanning the gap. CDR3 length equals 13 residues. The CDR3 DNA sequence: TGTGCCAGCAGTGGCTTCCAGCAAGATACGCAGTATTTT. This sequence encodes CASSGFQQDTQYF.

In its sample, this clonotype was seen a few times. The rearrangement joins TRBV4-3 to TRBJ2-1; 11 bases agree with TRBD2. From germline, CDR1 is LGHNA and CDR2 YSLEER. This CDR3 is 18 amino acids long. V lost 0 bases to trimming and J lost 4 bases; unmatched junction nucleotides: 8. CDR3 in amino acids: CASSQDGLAGGLYNEQFF. The CDR3 DNA is TGCGCCAGCAGCCAAGATGGGTTAGCGGGGGGGCTGTACAATGAGCAGTTCTTC.

The chain recombines TRBV7-9 with TRBJ2-3, with D perhaps matching TRBD1 (6 bases). V was trimmed by 5 bases and J by 2 bases, leaving 14 bases between them. CDR3 length equals 15 residues. Germline V lookup: CDR1 SEHNR, CDR2 FQNEAQ (reference sequence). CDR3 sequence reads: CASSPRTDSTDTQYF. The DNA of the CDR3 is TGTGCCAGCAGCCCAAGGACAGATTCCACAGATACGCAGTATTTT.

This clonotype came up a few times. The rearrangement joins TRBV4-1 to TRBJ2-1, with D uncertain. Germline V lookup: CDR1 MGHRA, CDR2 YSYEKL. The V and J ends lost 1 base and 5 bases respectively, with 15 bases between them. The CDR3 consists of 16 residues. The CDR3, as DNA: TGCGCCAGCAGCCAAGTACGCAGTTCGGCGGACAATGAGCAGTTCTTC. This encodes CASSQVRSSADNEQFF.

The chain links TRBV7-8 to TRBJ1-1; 7 bases line up with TRBD1. The length of the CDR3 is 16 residues. CDR1 and CDR2 (germline): SGHVS, FQNEAQ. V trimming: 3 bases; J trimming: 1 base; junction bases outside the gene matches: 8. For the CDR3, the DNA is TGTGCCAGCAGCTTTGCGAAAGGGACAGCGAACACTGAAGCTTTCTTT. Residues: CASSFAKGTANTEAFF.

This rearrangement joins TRBV20-1 to TRBJ2-5; D perhaps matches TRBD2 (5 bases). Germline V CDR1 and CDR2: DFQATT, SNEGSKA (reference sequence). Trimming left V 5 bases short and J 11 bases short, with 21 bases between. This CDR3 region has 13 residues. Here the CDR3 DNA reads TGCAGTGCTCGGACTCCACCGAAGGGTGAGCAGTACTTC. This translates into CSARTPPKGEQYF.

With respect to this clonotype: A much larger clone sits a single nucleotide away, making a read error possible. The rearrangement uses TRBV7-9 and TRBJ2-3, with D unresolved. CDR1 is SEHNR, CDR2 FQNEAQ, per germline (reference sequence). The CDR3 contains 11 residues. This CDR3 is CAGSATDTQYF. The CDR3 DNA sequence: TGTGCCGGCAGCGCCACAGATACGCAGTATTTT. The full variable domain, rest sourced from reference TRBV7-9 and TRBJ2-3, is DTGVSQNPRHKITKRGQNVTFRCDPISEHNRLYWYRQTLGQGPEFLTYFQNEAQLEKSRLLSDRFSAERPKGSFSTLEIQRTEQGDSAMYLCAGSATDTQYFGPGTRLTVL.

With respect to this clonotype: This likely comes from a read error, as the CDR3 has no conserved phenylalanine or tryptophan at its end. The rearrangement links TRBV6-1 to TRBJ2-7; D remains unclear. The ends were cut back, 1 base at V and 2 bases at J, with 6 bases in the middle. The germline V gene encodes CDR1 MNHNS and CDR2 SASEGT. This CDR3 has 13 amino acids. DNA of the CDR3: TGTGCCAGCAGTGAAGGGTTGACCTACGAGCAGTACTCC. It translates to CASSEGLTYEQYS.

The chain has TRBV20-1 and TRBJ2-4, with D perhaps given as TRBD1 or TRBD2 (5 bases each). The J call may not be correct, given that the DNA end is closer to TRBJ2-7. The CDR3 consists of 15 residues. Germline-derived CDR1 and CDR2 are DFQATT and SNEGSKA (reference sequence). The CDR3 loop reads CSAREGAGLPYEQYF. CDR3 nucleotide sequence: TGCAGTGCTAGAGAAGGGGCGGGCCTGCCGTACGAGCAGTACTTC.

The gene calls are TRBV27 and TRBJ1-2, with 8 bases lining up with TRBD1. The CDR3 is 18 amino acids. V shed 2 bases, J shed 4 bases, and the junction held 15 bases outside the gene matches. The germline CDR1 and CDR2 sequences are MNHEY and SMNVEV (reference sequence). The CDR3 nucleotides are TGTGCCAGCAGTTTAACAGTGGGCAGGGGGCGACTACCCTATGGCTACACCTTC. The encoded protein is CASSLTVGRGRLPYGYTF.

The chain has TRBV4-1 and TRBJ2-3; the D is unclear. The CDR3 has 14 amino acids. Germline values: CDR1 MGHRA, CDR2 YSYEKL. V gave up 6 bases and J gave up 2 bases, with 12 bases separating them. The CDR3 here is CASRVGQPTDTQYF. The CDR3 nucleotides read TGCGCCAGCAGGGTGGGTCAGCCCACAGATACGCAGTATTTT.

V gene TRBV6-2 or TRBV6-3 combines with J gene TRBJ1-6; D gene ambiguous. Germline V CDR1 and CDR2: MNHEY, SVGEGT. The V end was cut by 2 bases, the J end by 6 bases, with 5 bases between. This CDR3 comprises 13 residues. The CDR3 sequence is CASSYEVNSPLHF. CDR3 nucleotides: TGTGCCAGCAGTTACGAGGTTAATTCACCCCTCCACTTT.

DNA for the CDR3: TGTGCCAGCAGATCAGCGGGGGGCCTCCCCTCTGGGGCCAACGTCCTGACTTTC. It yields the protein CASRSAGGLPSGANVLTF. The chain uses TRBV12-3 or TRBV12-4 and TRBJ2-6; 9 bases line up with TRBD2. J lost 0 bases, V lost 6 bases, and 9 bases had no gene match. The CDR3 is 18 amino acids.